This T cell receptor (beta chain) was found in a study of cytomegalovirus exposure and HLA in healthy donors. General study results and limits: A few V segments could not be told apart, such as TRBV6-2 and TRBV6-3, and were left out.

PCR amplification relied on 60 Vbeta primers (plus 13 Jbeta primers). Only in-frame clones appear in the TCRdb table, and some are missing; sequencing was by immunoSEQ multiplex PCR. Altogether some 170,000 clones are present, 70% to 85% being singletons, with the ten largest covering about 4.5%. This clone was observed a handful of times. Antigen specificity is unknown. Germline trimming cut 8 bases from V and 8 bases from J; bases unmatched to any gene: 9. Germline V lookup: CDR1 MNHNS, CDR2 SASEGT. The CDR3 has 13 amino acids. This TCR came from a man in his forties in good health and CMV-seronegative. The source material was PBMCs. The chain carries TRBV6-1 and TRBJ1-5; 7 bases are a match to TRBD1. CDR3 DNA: TGTGCCAGCGTAAGACAGGGAATCAAGCCCCAGCATTTT. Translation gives CASVRQGIKPQHF.